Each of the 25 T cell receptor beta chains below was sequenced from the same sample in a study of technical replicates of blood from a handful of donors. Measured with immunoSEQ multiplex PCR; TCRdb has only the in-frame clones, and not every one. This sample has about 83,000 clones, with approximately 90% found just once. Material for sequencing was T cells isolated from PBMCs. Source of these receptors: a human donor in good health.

The DNA for the CDR3 is TGTGCCAGCAGTCAAATAGCGGGGTCCACAGATACGCAGTATTTT. Translation: CASSQIAGSTDTQYF. This chain joins TRBV27 and TRBJ2-3; 8 nucleotides agree with TRBD2. This CDR3 contains 15 residues. In germline, CDR1 is MNHEY, CDR2 SMNVEV (reference sequence). Unmatched junction bases numbered 6, after V lost 5 bases and J lost 2 bases.

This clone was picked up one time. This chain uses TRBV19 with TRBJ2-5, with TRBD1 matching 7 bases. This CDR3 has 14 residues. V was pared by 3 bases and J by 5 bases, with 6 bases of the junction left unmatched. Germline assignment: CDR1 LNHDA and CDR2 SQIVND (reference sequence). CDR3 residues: CASSIRGGRETQYF. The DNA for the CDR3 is TGTGCCAGTAGTATTAGAGGGGGCCGGGAGACCCAGTACTTC.

DNA of the CDR3: TGTGCCAGCAGCTTAACCCAGGGCCATGGCTACACCTTC. Its protein is CASSLTQGHGYTF. V and J are TRBV7-3 and TRBJ1-2, with a tentative D call TRBD1 (5 bases). Germline V CDR1 and CDR2: SGHTA, FQGTGA. V lost 0 bases and J 6 bases, leaving 8 bases between the germline ends. The CDR3 is 13 amino acids.

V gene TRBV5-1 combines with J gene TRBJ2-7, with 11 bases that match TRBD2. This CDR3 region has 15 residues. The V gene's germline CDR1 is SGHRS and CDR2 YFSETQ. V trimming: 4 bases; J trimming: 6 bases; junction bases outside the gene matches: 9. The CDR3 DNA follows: TGCGCCAGCAGCAAGGACCTAGCGGGAGGAACCGAGCAGTACTTC. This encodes CASSKDLAGGTEQYF.

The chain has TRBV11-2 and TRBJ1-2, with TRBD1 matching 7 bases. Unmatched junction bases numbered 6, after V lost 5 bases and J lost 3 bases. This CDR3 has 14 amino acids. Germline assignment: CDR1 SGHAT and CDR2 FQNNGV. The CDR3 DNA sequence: TGTGCCAGCAGCCCCTCCGGGACAGACTATGGCTACACCTTC. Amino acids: CASSPSGTDYGYTF.

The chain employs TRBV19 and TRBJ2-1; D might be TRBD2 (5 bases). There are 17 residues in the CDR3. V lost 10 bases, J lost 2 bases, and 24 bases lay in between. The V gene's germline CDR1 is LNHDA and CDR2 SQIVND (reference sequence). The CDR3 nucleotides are TGTGCCACCCTTGGATGGGCGGGCCCCGAGGCCTACAATGAGCAGTTCTTC. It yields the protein CATLGWAGPEAYNEQFF.

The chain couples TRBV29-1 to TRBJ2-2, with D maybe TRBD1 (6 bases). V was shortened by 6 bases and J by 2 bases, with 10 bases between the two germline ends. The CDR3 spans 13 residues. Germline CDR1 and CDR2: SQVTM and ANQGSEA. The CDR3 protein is CSVTGTNTGELFF. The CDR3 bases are TGCAGCGTGACCGGGACAAACACCGGGGAGCTGTTTTTT.

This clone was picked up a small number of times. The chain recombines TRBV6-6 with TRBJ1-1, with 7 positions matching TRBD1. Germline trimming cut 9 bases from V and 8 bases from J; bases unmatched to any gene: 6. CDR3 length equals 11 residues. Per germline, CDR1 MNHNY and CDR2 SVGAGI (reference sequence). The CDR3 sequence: CASSTGAEAFF. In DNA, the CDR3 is TGTGCCAGTAGTACAGGGGCCGAAGCTTTCTTT.

Here the CDR3 reads CASSPLAESYEQYF. Here the CDR3 DNA reads TGTGCCAGCAGCCCTCTAGCGGAATCCTACGAGCAGTACTTC. The chain joins TRBV7-2 to TRBJ2-7, with 7 bases aligning to TRBD2. The CDR3 is 14 residues long. Per the germline V gene, CDR1 is SGHTA and CDR2 is FQGNSA. The V gene end was trimmed by 5 bases and the J gene end by 1 base; junction bases not matched to a gene: 5.

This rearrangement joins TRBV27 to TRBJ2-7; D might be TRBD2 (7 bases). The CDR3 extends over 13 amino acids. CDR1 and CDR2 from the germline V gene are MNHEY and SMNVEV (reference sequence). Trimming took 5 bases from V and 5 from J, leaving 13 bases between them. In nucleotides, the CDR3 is TGTGCCAGCAGTCTAAGGGGGGGTCACGAGCAGTACTTC. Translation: CASSLRGGHEQYF.

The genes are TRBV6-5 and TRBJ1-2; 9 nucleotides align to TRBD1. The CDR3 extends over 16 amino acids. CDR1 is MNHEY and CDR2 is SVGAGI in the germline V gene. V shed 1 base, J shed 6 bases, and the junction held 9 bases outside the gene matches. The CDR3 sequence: CASSYFGTGSLNGYTF. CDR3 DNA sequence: TGTGCCAGCAGTTACTTTGGGACAGGGAGTCTCAATGGCTACACCTTC.

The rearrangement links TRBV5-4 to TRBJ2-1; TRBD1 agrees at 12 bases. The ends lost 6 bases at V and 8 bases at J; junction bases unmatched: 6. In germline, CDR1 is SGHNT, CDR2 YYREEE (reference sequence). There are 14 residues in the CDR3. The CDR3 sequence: CASTRDRGLDEQFF. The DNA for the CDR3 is TGTGCCAGCACCCGGGACAGGGGGCTTGATGAGCAGTTCTTC.

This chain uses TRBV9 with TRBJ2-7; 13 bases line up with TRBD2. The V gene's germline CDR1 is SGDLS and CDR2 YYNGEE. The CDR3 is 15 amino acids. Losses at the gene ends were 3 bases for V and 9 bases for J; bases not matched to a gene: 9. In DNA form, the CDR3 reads TGTGCCAGCAGCGGGGGGACTAGCGGGGAGCCGAGGCAGTACTTC. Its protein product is CASSGGTSGEPRQYF.

The CDR3 spells CASRPPGSGNTIYF. The CDR3 coding sequence is TGTGCCAGCAGACCTCCAGGGTCTGGAAACACCATATATTTT. The chain combines TRBV27 with TRBJ1-3, with a possible D match to TRBD1 (5 bases). From germline, CDR1 is MNHEY and CDR2 SMNVEV (reference sequence). The CDR3 extends over 14 amino acids. V lost 6 bases, J lost 1 base, and 10 bases lay in between.

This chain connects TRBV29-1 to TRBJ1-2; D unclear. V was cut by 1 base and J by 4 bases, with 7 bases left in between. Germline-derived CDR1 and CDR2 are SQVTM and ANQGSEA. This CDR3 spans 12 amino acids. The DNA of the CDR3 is TGCAGCGTTGAAGGGCAGGCCTATGGCTACACCTTC. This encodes CSVEGQAYGYTF.

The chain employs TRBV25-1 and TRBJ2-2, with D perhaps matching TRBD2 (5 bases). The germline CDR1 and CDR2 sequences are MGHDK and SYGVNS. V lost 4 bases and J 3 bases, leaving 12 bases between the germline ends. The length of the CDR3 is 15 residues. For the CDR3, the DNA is TGTGCCAGCAGTGGCTTCGCGGAGGACACCGGGGAGCTGTTTTTT. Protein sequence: CASSGFAEDTGELFF. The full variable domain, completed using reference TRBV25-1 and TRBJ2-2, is EADIYQTPRYLVIGTGKKITLECSQTMGHDKMYWYQQDPGMELHLIHYSYGVNSTEKGDLSSESTVSRIRTEHFPLTLESARPSHTSQYLCASSGFAEDTGELFFGEGSRLTVL.

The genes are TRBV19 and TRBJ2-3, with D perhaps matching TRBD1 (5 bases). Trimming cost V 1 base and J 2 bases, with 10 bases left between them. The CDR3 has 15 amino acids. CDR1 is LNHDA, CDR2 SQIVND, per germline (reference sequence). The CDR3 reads CASSIAAGNTDTQYF. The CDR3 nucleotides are TGTGCCAGTAGTATAGCGGCAGGGAACACAGATACGCAGTATTTT. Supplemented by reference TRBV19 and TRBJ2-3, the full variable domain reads DGGITQSPKYLFRKEGQNVTLSCEQNLNHDAMYWYRQDPGQGLRLIYYSQIVNDFQKGDIAEGYSVSREKKESFPLTVTSAQKNPTAFYLCASSIAAGNTDTQYFGPGTRLTVL.

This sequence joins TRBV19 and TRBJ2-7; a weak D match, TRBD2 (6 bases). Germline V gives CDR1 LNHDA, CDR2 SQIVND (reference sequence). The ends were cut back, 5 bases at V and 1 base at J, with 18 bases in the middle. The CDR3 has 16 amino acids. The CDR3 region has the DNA TGTGCCAGTAGTGCCCGTTCGAGCGGGTGGTCCTACGAGCAGTACTTC. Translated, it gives CASSARSSGWSYEQYF.

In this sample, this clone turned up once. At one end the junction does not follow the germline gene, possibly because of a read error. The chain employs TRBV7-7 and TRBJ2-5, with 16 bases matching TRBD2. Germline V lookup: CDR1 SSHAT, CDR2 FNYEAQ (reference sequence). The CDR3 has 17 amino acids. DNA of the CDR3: TGTGCTAGCAGCTTGGGACTAGCGGGAGGGGGAGGAGAGACCCAGTACTTC. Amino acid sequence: CASSLGLAGGGGETQYF.

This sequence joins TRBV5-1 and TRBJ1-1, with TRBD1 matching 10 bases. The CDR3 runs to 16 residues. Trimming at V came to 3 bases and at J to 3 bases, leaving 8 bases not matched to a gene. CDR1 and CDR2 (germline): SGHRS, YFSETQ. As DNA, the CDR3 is TGCGCCAGCAGCTCCACCGGGACAGGGGTATACACTGAAGCTTTCTTT. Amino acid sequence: CASSSTGTGVYTEAFF.

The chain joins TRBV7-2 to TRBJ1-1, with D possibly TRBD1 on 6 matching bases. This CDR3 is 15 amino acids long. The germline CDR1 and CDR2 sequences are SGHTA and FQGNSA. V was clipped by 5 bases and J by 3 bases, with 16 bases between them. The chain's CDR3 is CASSLSRGGHTEAFF. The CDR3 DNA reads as TGTGCCAGCAGCCTTAGTCGCGGGGGGCACACTGAAGCTTTCTTT.

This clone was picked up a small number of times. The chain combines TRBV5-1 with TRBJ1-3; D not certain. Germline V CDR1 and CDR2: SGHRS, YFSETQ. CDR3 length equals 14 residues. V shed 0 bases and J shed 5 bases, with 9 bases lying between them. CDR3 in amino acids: CASSLDNFRNTIYF. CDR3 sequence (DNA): TGCGCCAGCAGCTTGGACAATTTCCGAAACACCATATATTTT.

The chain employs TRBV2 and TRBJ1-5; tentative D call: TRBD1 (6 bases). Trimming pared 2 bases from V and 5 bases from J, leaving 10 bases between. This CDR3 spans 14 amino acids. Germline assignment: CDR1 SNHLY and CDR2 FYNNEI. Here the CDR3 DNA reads TGTGCCAGCAGTGAATACAGGGCCCATCAGCCCCAGCATTTT. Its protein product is CASSEYRAHQPQHF.

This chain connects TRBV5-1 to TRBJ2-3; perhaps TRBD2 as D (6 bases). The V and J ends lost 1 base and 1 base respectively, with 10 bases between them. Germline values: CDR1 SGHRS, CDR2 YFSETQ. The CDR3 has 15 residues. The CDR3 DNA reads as TGCGCCAGCAGCTTGATTTCGGGAGGCACAGATACGCAGTATTTT. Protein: CASSLISGGTDTQYF. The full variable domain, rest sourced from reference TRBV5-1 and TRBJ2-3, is KAGVTQTPRYLIKTRGQQVTLSCSPISGHRSVSWYQQTPGQGLQFLFEYFSETQRNKGNFPGRFSGRQFSNSRSEMNVSTLELGDSALYLCASSLISGGTDTQYFGPGTRLTVL.

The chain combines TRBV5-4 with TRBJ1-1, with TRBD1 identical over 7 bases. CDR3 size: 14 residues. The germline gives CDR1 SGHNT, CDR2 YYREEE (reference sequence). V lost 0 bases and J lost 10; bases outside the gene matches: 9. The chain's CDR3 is CASSLEGQGVSAFF. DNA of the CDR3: TGTGCCAGCAGCTTGGAGGGGCAGGGGGTTTCAGCTTTCTTT.